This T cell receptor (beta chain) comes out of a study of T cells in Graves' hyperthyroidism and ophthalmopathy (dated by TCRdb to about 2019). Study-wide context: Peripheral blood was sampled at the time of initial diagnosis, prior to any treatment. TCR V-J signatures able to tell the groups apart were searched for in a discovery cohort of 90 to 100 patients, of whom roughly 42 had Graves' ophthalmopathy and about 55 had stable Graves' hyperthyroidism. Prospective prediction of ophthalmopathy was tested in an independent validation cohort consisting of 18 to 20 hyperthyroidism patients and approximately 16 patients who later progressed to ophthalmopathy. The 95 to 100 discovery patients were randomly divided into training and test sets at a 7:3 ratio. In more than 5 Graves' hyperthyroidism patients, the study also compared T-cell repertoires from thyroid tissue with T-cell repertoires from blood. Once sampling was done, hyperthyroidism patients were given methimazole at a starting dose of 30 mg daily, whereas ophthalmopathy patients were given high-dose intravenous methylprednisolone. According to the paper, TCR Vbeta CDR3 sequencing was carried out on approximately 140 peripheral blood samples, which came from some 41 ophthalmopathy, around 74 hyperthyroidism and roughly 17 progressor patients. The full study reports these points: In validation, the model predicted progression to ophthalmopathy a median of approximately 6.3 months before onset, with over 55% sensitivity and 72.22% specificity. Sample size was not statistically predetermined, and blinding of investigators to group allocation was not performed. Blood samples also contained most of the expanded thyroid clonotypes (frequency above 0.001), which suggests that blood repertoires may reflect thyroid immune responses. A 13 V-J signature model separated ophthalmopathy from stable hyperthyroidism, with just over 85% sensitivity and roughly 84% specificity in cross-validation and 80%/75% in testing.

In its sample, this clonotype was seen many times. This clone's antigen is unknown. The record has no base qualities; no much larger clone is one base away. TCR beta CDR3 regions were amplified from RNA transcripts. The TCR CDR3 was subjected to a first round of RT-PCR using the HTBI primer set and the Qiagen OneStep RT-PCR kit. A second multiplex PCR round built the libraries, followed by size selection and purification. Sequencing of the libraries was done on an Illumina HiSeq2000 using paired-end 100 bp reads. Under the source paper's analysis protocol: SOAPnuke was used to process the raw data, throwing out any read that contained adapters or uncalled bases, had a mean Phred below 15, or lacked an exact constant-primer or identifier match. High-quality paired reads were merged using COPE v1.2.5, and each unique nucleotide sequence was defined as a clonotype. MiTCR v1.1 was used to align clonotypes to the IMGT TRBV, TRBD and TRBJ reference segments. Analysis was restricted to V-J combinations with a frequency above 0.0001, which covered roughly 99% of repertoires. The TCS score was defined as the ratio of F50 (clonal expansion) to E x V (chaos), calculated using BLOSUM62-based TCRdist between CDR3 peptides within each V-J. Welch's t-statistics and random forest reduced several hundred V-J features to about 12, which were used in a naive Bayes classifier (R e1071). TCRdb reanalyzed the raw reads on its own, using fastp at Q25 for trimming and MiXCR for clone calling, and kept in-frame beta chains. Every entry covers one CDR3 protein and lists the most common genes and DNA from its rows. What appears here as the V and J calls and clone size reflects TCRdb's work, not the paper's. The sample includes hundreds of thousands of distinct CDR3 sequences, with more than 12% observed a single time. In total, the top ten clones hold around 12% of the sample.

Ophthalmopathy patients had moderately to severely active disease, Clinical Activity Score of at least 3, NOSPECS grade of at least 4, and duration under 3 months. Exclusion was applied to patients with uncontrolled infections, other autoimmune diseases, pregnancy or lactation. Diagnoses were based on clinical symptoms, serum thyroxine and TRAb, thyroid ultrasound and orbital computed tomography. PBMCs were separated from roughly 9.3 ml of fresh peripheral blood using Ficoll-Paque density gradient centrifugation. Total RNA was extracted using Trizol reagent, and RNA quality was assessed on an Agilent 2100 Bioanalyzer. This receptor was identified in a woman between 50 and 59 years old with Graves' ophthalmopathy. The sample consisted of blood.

The sequence in DNA is TGTGCCAGCAGCCCCATAGCGGGAGCAGCGGATACGCAGTATTTT. Its protein is CASSPIAGAADTQYF. The chain joins TRBV7-9 to TRBJ2-3; 9 bases in between match TRBD2. V has 5 bases trimmed and J has 6 bases trimmed; junction bases matching no gene number 9. The CDR3 contains 15 residues, cysteine and phenylalanine counted. The sequence is cut down to CDR3 DNA, 45 bases in frame from base 1. The germline V gene (reference sequence) supplies CDR1 SEHNR and CDR2 FQNEAQ.